The rows below give T cell receptor beta chains drawn from one sample of a study of identical twins. TCRdb itself ran the 5' RACE reads through MiXCR, one entry per CDR3 protein. The sample holds 1.5 million to 2 million distinct CDR3 sequences; under 35% are singletons and the top ten take 0.25% to 0.3%. The sequenced sample was cord blood. The receptors stem from a newborn girl in good health. Both conserved end residues are part of each CDR3. Fields, in order: clone size, J gene, V gene, CDR3 protein. Part of the rows lack a size; the others show once, few, many or a class for expanded clones.

>.|TRBJ2-3|TRBV7-7
CASSSNPTNTQYF
>.|TRBJ2-7|TRBV10-3
CAISESTRGNEQYF
>.|TRBJ1-6|TRBV2
CASSVREFSYNSPLHF
>.|TRBJ2-3|TRBV6-1
CASTHLDTQYF
>few|TRBJ2-5|TRBV5-1
CASSLGISGAQETQYF
>few|TRBJ1-4|TRBV20-1
CSASGKQEKLFF
>.|TRBJ1-2|TRBV30
CAWNAGQGSQAHKLANYGYTF
>many|TRBJ2-5|TRBV12-3/TRBV12-4
CASSYGLEGTQYF
>few|TRBJ1-1|TRBV10-3
CAISEGRLMNTEAFF
>.|TRBJ2-3|TRBV14
CASSLPAGRADTQYF
>few|TRBJ1-5|TRBV7-2
CASSPRYDQPQHF
>.|TRBJ2-5|TRBV5-1
CASSWHQETQYF
>.|TRBJ1-1|TRBV6-1
CASRLTGVVSNTEAFF
>few|TRBJ1-1|TRBV20-1
CSASSGATGKNTEAFF
>few|TRBJ2-1|TRBV28
CASNTGANYNEQFF
>few|TRBJ1-2|TRBV29-1
CSVGAGNGYTF
>.|TRBJ2-7|TRBV2
CASTLDRYYEQYF
>.|TRBJ1-4|TRBV5-1
CASSLYIDNEKLFF
>.|TRBJ2-3|TRBV5-1
CASFIAHDTQYF
>.|TRBJ2-1|TRBV6-6
CASSPRQTEQFF
>.|TRBJ2-1|TRBV4-2
CASSPLGSGAYNEQFF
>few|TRBJ2-7|TRBV10-3
CAIRVAGAYEQYF
>.|TRBJ2-5|TRBV7-9
CASTLNSGIQETQYF
>.|.|TRBV6-5
CASSYSGQQGYEQYF
>few|TRBJ2-3|TRBV6-5
CVSSLNSADTQYF
>.|TRBJ2-2|TRBV11-1
CASSRGGPGELFF
>many|TRBJ1-2|TRBV12-3/TRBV12-4
CASSLDRRNYGYTF
>once|TRBJ2-1|TRBV5-6
CANSLTRGEQFF
>.|TRBJ1-1|TRBV2
CASSAKGQLNTEAFF
>.|TRBJ2-4|TRBV20-1
CSAREGIRNIQYF
>few|TRBJ2-7|TRBV3-1
CASSHYRGAYEQYF
>many|TRBJ2-7|TRBV27
CASSFSGRNEQYF
>few|TRBJ2-3|TRBV7-9
CASERGHPSTDTQYF
>many|TRBJ1-5|TRBV20-1
CSARGGSNQPQHF
>.|TRBJ1-4|TRBV4-1
CASSRVTGDRRATNEKLFF
>.|TRBJ1-5|TRBV6-1
CASSDTVSNQPQHF
>few|TRBJ2-1|TRBV7-9
CASSPGTGGAEQFF
>few|TRBJ2-4|TRBV7-2
CASSSSVVGGPINIQYF
>.|TRBJ1-6|TRBV14
CASSQRASYSPLHF
>.|TRBJ1-4|TRBV29-1
CSPPDISTNEKLFF
>.|TRBJ2-3|TRBV20-1
CSADGGTGTGTDTQYF
>.|TRBJ2-1|TRBV28
CASQTTSSYNEQFF
>.|TRBJ1-5|TRBV20-1
CSASIGSSQPQHF
>.|.|TRBV5-1
CASSSPPGGPYNEQYF
>once|TRBJ1-1|TRBV10-3
CAISFFLDRMNTEAFF